Shown below are 17 T cell receptor beta chains from a single sample sequenced in a study of T cell responses to AZD1222 COVID-19 vaccine. The method was immunoSEQ multiplex PCR; TCRdb's version includes in-frame clones alone and lacks a portion of them. Seen here are 90,000 to 100,000 clones, around nine tenths observed once, and the top ten hold 3.5% to 4%. Sequencing was performed on peripheral blood, taken on day 0 of AZD1222 vaccination. The source of these receptors is an adult in good health.

A single count supports this clone. The chain combines TRBV7-8 with TRBJ1-3; D gene ambiguous. Trimming took off 5 bases at V and 0 bases at J, with 8 bases between the two ends. The CDR3 is made up of 14 amino acids. The V gene's germline CDR1 is SGHVS and CDR2 FQNEAQ. In nucleotides, the CDR3 is TGTGCCAGCAGCGCGGCAGGCTCTGGAAACACCATATATTTT. This translates into CASSAAGSGNTIYF.

The V call is TRBV19, the J call TRBJ1-2; a weak D match, TRBD1 (5 bases). Between the trimmed V and J ends, which lost 10 bases and 6 bases, there was a span of 18 bases. Germline CDR1 is LNHDA and CDR2 is SQIVND (reference sequence). The CDR3 extends over 13 amino acids. The CDR3 DNA sequence: TGTGCCACCCGACGGGGGACCGCCCATGGCTACACCTTC. This translates into CATRRGTAHGYTF.

This clone came up once. The chain couples TRBV6-5 to TRBJ1-4, with D perhaps matching TRBD1 (5 bases). The CDR3 runs to 14 residues. The V gene lost 7 bases and the J gene lost 8 bases, with 17 bases spanning the gap. The germline gives CDR1 MNHEY, CDR2 SVGAGI. CDR3 sequence reads: CASTSWRDGEKLFF. CDR3 in DNA: TGTGCCAGCACCTCTTGGAGGGACGGGGAAAAACTGTTTTTT.

The rearrangement uses TRBV29-1 and TRBJ1-2, with TRBD1 as a possible D gene (5 bases). The length of the CDR3 is 13 residues. Germline-derived CDR1 and CDR2 are SQVTM and ANQGSEA. Trimming left V 4 bases short and J 3 bases short, with 12 bases between. The chain's CDR3 is CSVVGDRYYGYTF. The DNA for the CDR3 is TGCAGCGTTGTGGGGGATCGGTACTATGGCTACACCTTC.

The chain carries TRBV10-2 and TRBJ1-2, with D tentatively TRBD1 (6 bases). Trimming stripped 8 bases from V and 4 bases from J, with 17 bases between. The CDR3 extends over 14 amino acids. Per the germline V gene, CDR1 is WSHSY and CDR2 is SAAADI. The CDR3 DNA sequence: TGCGCCAGCCAGGGGAAGACGAGTTCCTATGGCTACACCTTC. It codes for CASQGKTSSYGYTF.

CDR3 residues: CSVEDSRVEQYF. The CDR3 DNA is TGCAGCGTTGAAGATAGCCGGGTCGAGCAGTACTTC. The chain combines TRBV29-1 with TRBJ2-7; D remains ambiguous. Germline CDR1 is SQVTM and CDR2 is ANQGSEA. The CDR3 is made up of 12 amino acids. The V and J ends lost 0 bases and 6 bases respectively, with 9 bases between them.

The V gene is TRBV19, the J gene TRBJ1-1, with 7 bases fitting TRBD1. The CDR3 sequence is 15 residues long. Trimming cost V 7 bases and J 1 base; bases outside gene matches: 9. CDR1 and CDR2 from the germline V gene are LNHDA and SQIVND (reference sequence). CDR3: CASKATGFPNTEAFF. Here the CDR3 DNA reads TGTGCCAGTAAGGCGACAGGGTTTCCGAACACTGAAGCTTTCTTT.

On this clone itself: The conserved final phenylalanine or tryptophan is absent from the CDR3, which likely points to a read error. The DNA is omitted, as the CDR3 cannot be located on it reliably, and the CDR3 follows TCRdb's listing. This sequence joins TRBV10-1 and TRBJ1-5; the DNA was not compared with TRBD1, the D call given in the table. Germline values: CDR1 WNHNN, CDR2 SYGVQD (reference sequence). The CDR3 adds up to 11 amino acids, both ends counted. CDR3 sequence reads: CASSESKGVRT.

About this clone: The sample carries other DNA sequences with the same CDR3. The V and J genes are TRBV27 and TRBJ1-1; D is ambiguous. Germline CDR1 reads MNHEY; CDR2 reads SMNVEV (reference sequence). This CDR3 contains 13 residues. Trimming removed 2 bases at V and 1 base at J, with 5 bases between. The DNA for the CDR3 is TGTGCCAGCAGTTTAAGTCGGAACACTGAAGCTTTCTTT. Residues: CASSLSRNTEAFF.

This clone was observed a few times. The chain uses TRBV19 and TRBJ2-3; D tentatively reads TRBD1 or TRBD2 (5 bases each). CDR1 is LNHDA and CDR2 is SQIVND in the germline V gene (reference sequence). V was trimmed by 5 bases and J by 9 bases, leaving 12 bases between them. CDR3 size: 12 residues. In nucleotides, the CDR3 is TGTGCCAGTAGTCTTCGGGGCGGGACGCAGTATTTT. It specifies CASSLRGGTQYF.

The chain links TRBV5-6 to TRBJ1-5; the D is unclear. The germline V gene has CDR1 SGHDT and CDR2 YYEEEE. This CDR3 has 13 residues. V gave up 0 bases and J gave up 6 bases, with 7 bases separating them. The CDR3 loop reads CASSLGNSQPQHF. The CDR3 DNA follows: TGTGCCAGCAGCTTGGGTAACAGTCAGCCCCAGCATTTT.

The rearrangement links TRBV6-5 to TRBJ1-6; 7 positions match TRBD1. CDR3 length: 16 amino acids. In germline, CDR1 is MNHEY, CDR2 SVGAGI. V trimming: 0 bases; J trimming: 7 bases; junction bases outside the gene matches: 6. DNA for the CDR3: TGTGCCAGCAGTTACTCGAAGGGACAGCCCAATTCACCCCTCCACTTT. It codes for CASSYSKGQPNSPLHF.

This chain links TRBV4-2 with TRBJ2-7; the match to TRBD1 covers 9 bases. This CDR3 comprises 15 residues. The V segment lost 0 bases and the J segment 4 bases; nucleotides outside the gene matches: 4. Germline loops: CDR1 LGHNA, CDR2 YNFKEQ. CDR3 sequence (DNA): TGTGCCAGCAGCCAAGATGAGACAGGGGGATACGAGCAGTACTTC. As protein: CASSQDETGGYEQYF.

This clone was seen a single time. The V call is TRBV20-1, the J call TRBJ1-1; D is undetermined. V gave up 5 bases and J gave up 4 bases, with 8 bases separating them. This CDR3 contains 11 residues. Germline V gene sequence: CDR1 DFQATT, CDR2 SNEGSKA (reference sequence). This chain's CDR3 is CSAADGTEAFF. DNA for the CDR3: TGCAGTGCTGCGGACGGCACTGAAGCTTTCTTT.

J is TRBJ2-1 and V is TRBV5-8, with a tentative D call TRBD2 (5 bases). This CDR3 region has 14 residues. CDR1 and CDR2 (germline): SGHTS, YDEGEE. Trimming removed 3 bases from V and 6 bases from J, with 13 bases in between. The chain's CDR3 is CASSSFIEGNEQFF. The CDR3 nucleotides read TGTGCCAGCAGCTCCTTCATTGAGGGCAATGAGCAGTTCTTC.

V usage is TRBV30 and J usage is TRBJ1-3; D remains ambiguous. This CDR3 contains 13 residues. Trimming pared 4 bases from V and 4 bases from J, leaving 11 bases between. CDR1 and CDR2 (germline): GTSNPN, SVGIG (reference sequence). The CDR3 spells CAWISWFGNTIYF. CDR3 coding DNA: TGTGCCTGGATTTCATGGTTCGGAAACACCATATATTTT.

This chain joins TRBV28 and TRBJ2-5, with D possibly being TRBD2 (6 bases). Trimming cost V 1 base and J 4 bases, with 7 bases left between them. Germline V lookup: CDR1 MDHEN, CDR2 SYDVKM. The CDR3 covers 13 residues. For the CDR3, the DNA is TGTGCCAGCAGTTTATCCGGGGGAGAGACCCAGTACTTC. Its protein is CASSLSGGETQYF.